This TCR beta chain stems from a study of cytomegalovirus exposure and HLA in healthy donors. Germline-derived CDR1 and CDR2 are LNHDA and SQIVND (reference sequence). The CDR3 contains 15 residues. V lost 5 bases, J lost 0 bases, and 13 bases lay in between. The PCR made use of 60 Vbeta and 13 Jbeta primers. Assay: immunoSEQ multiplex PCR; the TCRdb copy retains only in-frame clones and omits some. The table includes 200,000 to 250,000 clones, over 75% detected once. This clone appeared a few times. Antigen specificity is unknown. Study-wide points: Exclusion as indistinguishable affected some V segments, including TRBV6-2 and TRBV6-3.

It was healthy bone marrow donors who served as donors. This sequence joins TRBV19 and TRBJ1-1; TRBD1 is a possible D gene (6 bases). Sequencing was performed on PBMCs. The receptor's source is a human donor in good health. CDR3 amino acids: CASSPQTGMNTEAFF. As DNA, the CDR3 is TGTGCCAGTAGTCCTCAGACAGGCATGAACACTGAAGCTTTCTTT.